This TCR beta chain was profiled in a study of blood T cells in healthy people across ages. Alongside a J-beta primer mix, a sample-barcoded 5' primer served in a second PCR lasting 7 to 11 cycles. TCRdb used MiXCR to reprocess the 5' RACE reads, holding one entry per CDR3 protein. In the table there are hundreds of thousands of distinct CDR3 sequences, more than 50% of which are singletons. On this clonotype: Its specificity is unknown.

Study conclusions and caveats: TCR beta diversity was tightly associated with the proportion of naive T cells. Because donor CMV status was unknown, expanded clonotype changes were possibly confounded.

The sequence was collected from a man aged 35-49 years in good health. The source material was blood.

Here the CDR3 DNA reads TGCAGCGTTATCTGGGGGGGGCAGGGCCTCTACAATGAGCAGTTCTTC. It specifies CSVIWGGQGLYNEQFF. The V call is TRBV29-1, the J call TRBJ2-1, with a weak D call TRBD2 (7 bases). This CDR3 comprises 16 residues. CDR1 is SQVTM, CDR2 ANQGSEA, per germline. V shed 5 bases and J shed 3 bases, with 20 bases lying between them.